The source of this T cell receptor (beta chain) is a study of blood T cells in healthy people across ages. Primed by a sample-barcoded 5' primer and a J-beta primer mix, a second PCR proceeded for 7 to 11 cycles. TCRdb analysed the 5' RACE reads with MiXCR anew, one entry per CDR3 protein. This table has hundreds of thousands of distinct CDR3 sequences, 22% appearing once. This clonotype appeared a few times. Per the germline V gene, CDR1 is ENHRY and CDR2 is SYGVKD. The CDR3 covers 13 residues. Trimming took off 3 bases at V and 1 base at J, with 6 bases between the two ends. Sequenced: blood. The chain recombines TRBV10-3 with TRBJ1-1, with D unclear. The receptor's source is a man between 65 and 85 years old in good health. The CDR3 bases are TGTGCCATCAGTGAATTATCGAACACTGAAGCTTTCTTT. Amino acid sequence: CAISELSNTEAFF.